This entry lists 30 T cell receptor beta chains sequenced from one sample in a study of cytomegalovirus exposure and HLA in healthy donors. Libraries were prepared by immunoSEQ multiplex PCR; TCRdb keeps only in-frame clonotypes and omits some of them. The sample shows hundreds of thousands of clones, just under 90% of them seen only once. The sample comprised PBMCs. These receptors came from a man in his late teens or twenties in good health and CMV-seronegative.

This chain uses TRBV27 with TRBJ2-3; TRBD1 aligns across 10 bases. The CDR3 is made up of 14 amino acids. J gave up 6 bases and V 5 bases, and 5 bases lay outside the gene matches. Germline-derived CDR1 and CDR2 are MNHEY and SMNVEV (reference sequence). The CDR3 DNA reads TGTGCCAGCAGTCTCGGACAGGGGGGGGATACGCAGTATTTT. Translation gives CASSLGQGGDTQYF.

The rearrangement links TRBV28 to TRBJ1-5; D ambiguous. Germline-derived CDR1 and CDR2 are MDHEN and SYDVKM. The CDR3 covers 14 residues. The ends were cut back, 1 base at V and 7 bases at J, with 11 bases in the middle. The CDR3 protein is CASSLLRDGQPQHF. Here the CDR3 DNA reads TGTGCCAGCAGTTTATTGCGGGATGGCCAGCCCCAGCATTTT.

This chain joins TRBV19 and TRBJ2-7; unclear D gene. The germline V gene has CDR1 LNHDA and CDR2 SQIVND (reference sequence). CDR3 size: 14 residues. The ends were cut back, 5 bases at V and 0 bases at J, with 11 bases in the middle. The CDR3 here is CASSPQVGSYEQYF. The CDR3 nucleotides read TGTGCCAGTAGTCCCCAGGTCGGCTCCTACGAGCAGTACTTC.

The chain uses TRBV7-2 and TRBJ2-5; 7 bases match TRBD2. The CDR3 is made up of 16 amino acids. The germline CDR1 and CDR2 sequences are SGHTA and FQGNSA. V trimming: 5 bases; J trimming: 5 bases; junction bases outside the gene matches: 14. Here the CDR3 DNA reads TGTGCCAGCAGCCGAAGGGCCAGGTGGCGGGAGGAGACCCAGTACTTC. Translation: CASSRRARWREETQYF.

The rearrangement uses TRBV6-5 and TRBJ2-3; no firm D call. V was shortened by 11 bases and J by 5 bases, with 14 bases between the two germline ends. Germline CDR1 and CDR2: MNHEY and SVGAGI. The CDR3 is 12 residues long. Here the CDR3 reads CAAAPNRDTQYF. The CDR3 DNA is TGTGCCGCCGCCCCTAATCGAGATACGCAGTATTTT.

The CDR3 reads CASSQEGTGDEKLFF. The CDR3 DNA follows: TGCGCCAGCAGCCAAGAAGGGACAGGGGATGAAAAACTGTTTTTT. The chain combines TRBV4-3 with TRBJ1-4; 10 bases are a match to TRBD1. This CDR3 is built from 15 residues. From germline, CDR1 is LGHNA and CDR2 YSLEER. V was clipped by 0 bases and J by 6 bases; unmatched bases: 1.

This chain connects TRBV15 to TRBJ2-7, with TRBD2 as a possible D gene (7 bases). The CDR3 sequence is 17 residues long. Per germline, CDR1 LNHNV and CDR2 YYDKDF (reference sequence). The V end was cut by 0 bases, the J end by 6 bases, with 21 bases between. CDR3 DNA: TGTGCCACCAGCAGAGATCGTAGGGGGGGCTCCCCGGGCGAGCAGTACTTC. This codes for CATSRDRRGGSPGEQYF.

This sequence joins TRBV7-9 and TRBJ2-1; 12 nucleotides agree with TRBD2. Germline assignment: CDR1 SEHNR and CDR2 FQNEAQ (reference sequence). Trimming at V came to 5 bases and at J to 5 bases, leaving 1 base not matched to a gene. The CDR3 consists of 14 residues. The CDR3 DNA is TGTGCCAGCAGCCGGACTAGCGGGGACAATGAGCAGTTCTTC. Its protein product is CASSRTSGDNEQFF.

This chain links TRBV4-1 with TRBJ1-3; no clear D gene. CDR3 length equals 15 residues. The V gene's germline CDR1 is MGHRA and CDR2 YSYEKL. Trimming removed 1 base from V and 1 base from J, with 8 bases in between. The CDR3 DNA reads TGCGCCAGCAGCCAAGTCGAGGTGTCTGGAAACACCATATATTTT. This codes for CASSQVEVSGNTIYF.

This sequence joins TRBV19 and TRBJ1-1; D is uncertain. Germline V lookup: CDR1 LNHDA, CDR2 SQIVND (reference sequence). The CDR3 has 12 amino acids. V was shortened by 5 bases and J by 6 bases, with 10 bases between the two germline ends. In nucleotides, the CDR3 is TGTGCCAGTAGTCACGACATCGCTGAAGCTTTCTTT. It specifies CASSHDIAEAFF.

This chain's CDR3 is CASSRSGDRGNTIYF. In DNA form, the CDR3 reads TGTGCCAGCAGCCGGAGCGGGGACAGGGGAAACACCATATATTTT. V gene TRBV7-2 combines with J gene TRBJ1-3, with 8 bases lining up with TRBD1. The CDR3 totals 15 residues. From germline, CDR1 is SGHTA and CDR2 FQGNSA. The V gene end was trimmed by 5 bases and the J gene end by 4 bases; junction bases not matched to a gene: 7.

The chain recombines TRBV2 with TRBJ1-6; D remains ambiguous. Between the trimmed V and J ends, which lost 7 bases and 10 bases, there was a span of 11 bases. The CDR3 is 12 residues long. Germline V gene data show CDR1 as SNHLY and CDR2 as FYNNEI. CDR3 DNA: TGTGCCAGCACCGGGTTACGGTCACCCCTCCACTTT. This sequence encodes CASTGLRSPLHF.

The chain is built from TRBV7-8 and TRBJ2-1; maybe TRBD2 (6 bases). There are 16 residues in the CDR3. Trimming took off 0 bases at V and 5 bases at J, with 14 bases between the two ends. CDR1 and CDR2 from the germline V gene are SGHVS and FQNEAQ. CDR3 coding DNA: TGTGCCAGCAGCTTAGCCCCCTCCCGGGGGAACAATGAGCAGTTCTTC. Protein sequence: CASSLAPSRGNNEQFF. Complete variable domain (other parts from reference TRBV7-8 and TRBJ2-1): GAGVSQSPRYKVAKRGQDVALRCDPISGHVSLFWYQQALGQGPEFLTYFQNEAQLDKSGLPSDRFFAERPEGSVSTLKIQRTQQEDSAVYLCASSLAPSRGNNEQFFGPGTRLTVL.

This chain uses TRBV28 with TRBJ1-6, with 7 bases aligning to TRBD1. J lost 7 bases, V lost 4 bases, and 7 bases had no gene match. This CDR3 has 15 amino acids. Germline V CDR1 and CDR2: MDHEN, SYDVKM. CDR3 residues: CASSSSGQINSPLHF. The CDR3 DNA follows: TGTGCCAGCAGTTCCTCGGGACAGATCAATTCACCCCTCCACTTT.

The chain uses TRBV5-5 and TRBJ2-7; TRBD1 matches 8 bases. The V segment lost 3 bases and the J segment 7 bases; nucleotides outside the gene matches: 3. There are 12 residues in the CDR3. The germline V gene encodes CDR1 SGHKS and CDR2 YYEKEE (reference sequence). The CDR3 DNA reads as TGTGCCAGCAGCTCCCGGGACAGGGAGCAGTACTTC. Its protein is CASSSRDREQYF.

V and J are TRBV7-3 and TRBJ2-1; 8 bases align to TRBD1. CDR3 length: 16 amino acids. Trimming at V came to 2 bases and at J to 8 bases, leaving 11 bases not matched to a gene. Germline lookup yields CDR1 SGHTA and CDR2 FQGTGA. CDR3 sequence: CASSLGVAGGSDEQFF. The CDR3 DNA reads as TGTGCCAGCAGCTTAGGTGTGGCAGGGGGCTCGGATGAGCAGTTCTTC.

The V and J genes are TRBV5-6 and TRBJ2-4, with unresolved D. In germline, CDR1 is SGHDT, CDR2 YYEEEE. Between the trimmed V and J ends, which lost 4 bases and 9 bases, there was a span of 11 bases. This CDR3 contains 12 residues. The CDR3 reads CASSEERGIQYF. CDR3 bases: TGTGCCAGCAGCGAGGAGCGAGGCATTCAGTACTTC. Full variable domain (outside the CDR3, taken from reference TRBV5-6 and TRBJ2-4): DAGVTQSPTHLIKTRGQQVTLRCSPKSGHDTVSWYQQALGQGPQFIFQYYEEEERQRGNFPDRFSGHQFPNYSSELNVNALLLGDSALYLCASSEERGIQYFGAGTRLSVL.

V gene TRBV20-1 combines with J gene TRBJ1-2, with D possibly matching TRBD1 (5 bases). Germline V gene sequence: CDR1 DFQATT, CDR2 SNEGSKA (reference sequence). The V end lost 3 bases, the J end lost 4 bases, and 6 bases lay between the germline ends. The CDR3 has 11 amino acids. The CDR3 region is CSASGGYGYTF. CDR3 bases: TGCAGTGCTAGCGGGGGCTATGGCTACACCTTC.

This clone was seen a handful of times. The chain employs TRBV7-8 and TRBJ2-7; the match to TRBD2 covers 11 bases. The CDR3 runs to 16 residues. Germline values: CDR1 SGHVS, CDR2 FQNEAQ. V lost 4 bases to trimming and J lost 3 bases; unmatched junction nucleotides: 8. In DNA, the CDR3 is TGTGCCAGCAGCTCAAGTGGGACTAGCGGATTCTACGAGCAGTACTTC. Translation gives CASSSSGTSGFYEQYF.

V usage is TRBV7-9 and J usage is TRBJ1-4; D is unclear. Germline loops: CDR1 SEHNR, CDR2 FQNEAQ (reference sequence). This CDR3 contains 17 residues. Deletions cut 5 bases from V and 3 bases from J, with 19 bases between. The CDR3 DNA follows: TGTGCCAGCAGCGATCGAATATCACAGCCAGCTAATGAAAAACTGTTTTTT. Amino acids: CASSDRISQPANEKLFF.

On this clone: One end of the junction is discordant with germline, which a read error may explain. The gene calls are TRBV5-1 and TRBJ2-1; a possible D gene is TRBD1 (5 bases). The CDR3 runs to 12 residues. The germline CDR1 and CDR2 sequences are SGHRS and YFSETQ. CDR3 amino acids: CASGLGDTEQFF. The CDR3 DNA follows: TGCGCCAGCGGCTTAGGGGATACGGAGCAGTTCTTC.

This clone occurred once. The genes are TRBV28 and TRBJ2-3; 8 nucleotides agree with TRBD2. The CDR3 runs 16 residues. V was pared by 3 bases and J by 1 base, with 6 bases of the junction left unmatched. Germline CDR1 and CDR2: MDHEN and SYDVKM. The CDR3 spells CASSFQRERGTDTQYF. The CDR3 bases are TGTGCCAGCAGTTTTCAGCGGGAGCGTGGCACAGATACGCAGTATTTT.

On this clone: One end of the junction fails to match germline, which may point to a read error. The chain carries TRBV18 and TRBJ2-7, with a tentative D call TRBD1 (6 bases). The CDR3 length is 13 residues. Per the germline V gene, CDR1 is KGHSH and CDR2 is LQKENI. In nucleotides, the CDR3 is TGTGCCAGCTCACCAGATCGGGACACCCCGGGCCACTTC. Translation: CASSPDRDTPGHF.

This clone was detected once. This chain connects TRBV4-1 to TRBJ2-2; 13 nucleotides agree with TRBD2. J was trimmed by 7 bases and V by 1 base; bases with no gene match: 6. Germline lookup yields CDR1 MGHRA and CDR2 YSYEKL. The CDR3 length is 17 residues. The CDR3 is CASSQGGLAGAYGELFF. The CDR3 DNA sequence: TGCGCCAGCAGCCAAGGCGGACTAGCGGGAGCTTACGGGGAGCTGTTTTTT.

In its sample, this clone was seen once. The V call is TRBV19, the J call TRBJ2-3; D might be TRBD2 (5 bases). CDR3 size: 17 residues. Germline CDR1 and CDR2: LNHDA and SQIVND (reference sequence). Trimming stripped 3 bases from V and 0 bases from J, with 16 bases between. CDR3 residues: CASSISLDYISTDTQYF. CDR3 in DNA: TGTGCCAGTAGTATTTCGTTAGACTATATAAGCACAGATACGCAGTATTTT. The entire variable domain, with the rest obtained from reference TRBV19 and TRBJ2-3, is as follows: DGGITQSPKYLFRKEGQNVTLSCEQNLNHDAMYWYRQDPGQGLRLIYYSQIVNDFQKGDIAEGYSVSREKKESFPLTVTSAQKNPTAFYLCASSISLDYISTDTQYFGPGTRLTVL.

This clone has a single count. V is TRBV2 and J is TRBJ1-1; D gene unclear. The CDR3 sequence is 15 residues long. Trimming took off 3 bases at V and 3 bases at J, with 14 bases between the two ends. Per the germline V gene, CDR1 is SNHLY and CDR2 is FYNNEI. CDR3 in amino acids: CASSDPEGGDTEAFF. The CDR3 bases are TGTGCCAGCAGTGATCCTGAAGGAGGAGACACTGAAGCTTTCTTT.

The chain carries TRBV5-1 and TRBJ2-1; D unclear. The CDR3 is made up of 15 amino acids. The V end was cut by 4 bases, the J end by 0 bases, with 11 bases between. The germline V gene encodes CDR1 SGHRS and CDR2 YFSETQ. The CDR3 loop reads CASSLYFSSYNEQFF. DNA for the CDR3: TGCGCCAGCAGCCTGTACTTTAGCTCCTACAATGAGCAGTTCTTC.

This clone showed up just a few times. This chain connects TRBV7-9 to TRBJ1-1; a weak D match, TRBD1 (6 bases). Trimming cost V 7 bases and J 0 bases, with 9 bases left between them. This CDR3 comprises 13 residues. Germline CDR1 SEHNR, CDR2 FQNEAQ (reference sequence). CDR3 region: CASIDRMNTEAFF. CDR3 sequence (DNA): TGTGCCAGCATCGACAGGATGAACACTGAAGCTTTCTTT. Filled out from reference TRBV7-9 and TRBJ1-1, the complete variable domain reads DTGVSQNPRHKITKRGQNVTFRCDPISEHNRLYWYRQTLGQGPEFLTYFQNEAQLEKSRLLSDRFSAERPKGSFSTLEIQRTEQGDSAMYLCASIDRMNTEAFFGQGTRLTVV.

This sequence joins TRBV5-1 and TRBJ1-6; D perhaps matches TRBD1 (5 bases). Trimming removed 2 bases from V and 7 bases from J, with 7 bases in between. This CDR3 contains 13 residues. CDR1 is SGHRS, CDR2 YFSETQ, per germline. As DNA, the CDR3 is TGCGCCAGCAGCTTAAACAGGAATTCACCCCTCCACTTT. Its protein product is CASSLNRNSPLHF.

The V and J genes are TRBV13 and TRBJ1-6; 9 bases are shared with TRBD1. The junction had 3 bases not matched to a gene; V was cut back by 5 bases and J by 7 bases. The CDR3 sequence is 14 residues long. Per germline, CDR1 PRHDT and CDR2 FYEKMQ (reference sequence). The CDR3 DNA follows: TGTGCCAGCAGCCTGGGACAGGGAAATTCACCCCTCCACTTT. Its translation: CASSLGQGNSPLHF.